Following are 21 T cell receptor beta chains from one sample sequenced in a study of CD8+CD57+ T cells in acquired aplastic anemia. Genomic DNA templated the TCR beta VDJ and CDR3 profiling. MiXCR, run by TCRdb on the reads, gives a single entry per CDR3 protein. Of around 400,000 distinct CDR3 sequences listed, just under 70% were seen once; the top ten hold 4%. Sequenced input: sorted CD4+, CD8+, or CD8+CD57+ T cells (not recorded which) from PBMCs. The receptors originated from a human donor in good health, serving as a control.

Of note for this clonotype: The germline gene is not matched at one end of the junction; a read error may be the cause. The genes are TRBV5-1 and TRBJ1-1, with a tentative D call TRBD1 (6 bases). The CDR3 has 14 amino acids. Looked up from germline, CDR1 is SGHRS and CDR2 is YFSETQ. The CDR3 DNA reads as TGTGCCAGCAGCCCAGGAGGGGGGACCTATGAAGCTTTCTTT. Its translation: CASSPGGGTYEAFF.

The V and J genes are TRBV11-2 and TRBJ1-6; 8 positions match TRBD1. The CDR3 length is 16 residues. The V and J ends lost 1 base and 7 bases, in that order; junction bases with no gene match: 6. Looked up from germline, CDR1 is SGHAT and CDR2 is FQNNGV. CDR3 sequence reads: CASSLGQGLVNSPLHF. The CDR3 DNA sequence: TGTGCCAGCAGCTTAGGACAGGGGTTAGTGAATTCACCCCTCCACTTT.

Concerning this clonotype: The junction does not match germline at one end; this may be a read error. The CDR3 DNA is TGTGCCAGCAGCATCAGGGGACTGGGCACCTACGAGCACAACTTC. Translation gives CASSIRGLGTYEHNF. V gene TRBV7-2 combines with J gene TRBJ2-7; either TRBD1 or TRBD2 may supply D (6 bases each). Germline CDR1 SGHTA, CDR2 FQGNSA. The CDR3 is 15 residues long.

Here the CDR3 reads CASSTGAYGELFF. As DNA, the CDR3 is TGTGCCAGCAGCACGGGGGCGTACGGGGAGCTGTTTTTT. The V call is TRBV12-3 or TRBV12-4, the J call TRBJ2-2; D assignment may be TRBD1 or TRBD2 (6 bases each). V was shortened by 6 bases and J by 7 bases, with 12 bases between the two germline ends. The CDR3 runs 13 residues.

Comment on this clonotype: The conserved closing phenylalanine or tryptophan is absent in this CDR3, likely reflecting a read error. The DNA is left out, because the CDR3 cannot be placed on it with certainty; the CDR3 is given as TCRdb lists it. CDR3 sequence reads: CASSSHGVLNYEL. The V and J genes are TRBV9 and TRBJ1-6. The CDR3 contains 13 residues when both ends are counted. Looked up from germline, CDR1 is SGDLS and CDR2 is YYNGEE.

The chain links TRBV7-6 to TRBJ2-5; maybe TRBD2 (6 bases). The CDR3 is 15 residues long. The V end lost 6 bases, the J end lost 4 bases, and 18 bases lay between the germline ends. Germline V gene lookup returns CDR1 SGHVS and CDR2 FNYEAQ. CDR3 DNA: TGTGCCAGCAGTTTCGGTACCGGGGGAGGAGAGACCCAGTACTTC. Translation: CASSFGTGGGETQYF.

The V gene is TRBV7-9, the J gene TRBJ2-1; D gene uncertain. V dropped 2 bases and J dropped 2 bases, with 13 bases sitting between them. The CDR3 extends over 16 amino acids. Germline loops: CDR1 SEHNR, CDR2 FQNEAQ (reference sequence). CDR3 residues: CASSLFLSRAYNEQFF. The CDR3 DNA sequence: TGTGCCAGCAGCTTATTTTTGTCCCGGGCCTACAATGAGCAGTTCTTC.

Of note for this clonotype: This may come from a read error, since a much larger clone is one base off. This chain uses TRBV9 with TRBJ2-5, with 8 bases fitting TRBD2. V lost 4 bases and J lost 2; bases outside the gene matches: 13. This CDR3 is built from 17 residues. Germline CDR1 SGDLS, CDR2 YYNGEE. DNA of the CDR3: TGTGCCAGCAGCCAAGATATCCGGGGGGGACATCAAGAGACCCAGTACTTC. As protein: CASSQDIRGGHQETQYF.

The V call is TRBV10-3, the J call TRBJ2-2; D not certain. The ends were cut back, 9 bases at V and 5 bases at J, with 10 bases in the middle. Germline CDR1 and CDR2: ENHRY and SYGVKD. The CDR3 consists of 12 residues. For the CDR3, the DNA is TGTGCCATTACGACCGGGACCGGGGAGCTGTTTTTT. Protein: CAITTGTGELFF.

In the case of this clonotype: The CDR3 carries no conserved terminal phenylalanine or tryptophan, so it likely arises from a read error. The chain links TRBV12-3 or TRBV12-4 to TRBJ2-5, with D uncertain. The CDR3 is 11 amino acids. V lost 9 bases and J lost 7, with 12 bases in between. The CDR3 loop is CASSSSGTQYV. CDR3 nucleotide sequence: TGTGCCAGTAGTAGCTCTGGGACCCAGTACGTC.

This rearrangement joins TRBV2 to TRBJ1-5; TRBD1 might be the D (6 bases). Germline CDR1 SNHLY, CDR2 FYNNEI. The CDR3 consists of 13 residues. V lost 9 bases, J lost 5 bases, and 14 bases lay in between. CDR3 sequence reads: CASSRDTDQPQHF. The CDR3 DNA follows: TGTGCCAGTTCTCGGGACACTGATCAGCCCCAGCATTTT.

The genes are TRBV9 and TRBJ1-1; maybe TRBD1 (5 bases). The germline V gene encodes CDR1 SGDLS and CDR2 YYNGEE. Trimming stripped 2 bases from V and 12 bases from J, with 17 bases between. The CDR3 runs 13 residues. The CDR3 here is CASSVGESEQSFF. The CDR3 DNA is TGTGCCAGCAGCGTGGGGGAGAGTGAGCAGTCTTTCTTT.

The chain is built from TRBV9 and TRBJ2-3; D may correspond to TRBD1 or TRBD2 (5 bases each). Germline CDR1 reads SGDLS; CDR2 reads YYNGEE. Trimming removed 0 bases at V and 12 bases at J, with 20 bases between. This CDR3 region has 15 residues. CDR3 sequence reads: CASSVVPGTEETQYF. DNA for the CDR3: TGTGCCAGCAGCGTAGTCCCCGGGACCGAAGAGACCCAGTATTTT.

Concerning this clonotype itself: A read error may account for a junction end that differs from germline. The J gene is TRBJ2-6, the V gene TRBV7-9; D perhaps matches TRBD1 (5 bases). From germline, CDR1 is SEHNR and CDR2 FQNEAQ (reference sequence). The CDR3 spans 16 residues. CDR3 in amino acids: CASSQVQTSGADVLTF. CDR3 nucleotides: TGTGCCAGCAGCCAAGTTCAGACGTCTGGGGCCGACGTCCTGACTTTC.

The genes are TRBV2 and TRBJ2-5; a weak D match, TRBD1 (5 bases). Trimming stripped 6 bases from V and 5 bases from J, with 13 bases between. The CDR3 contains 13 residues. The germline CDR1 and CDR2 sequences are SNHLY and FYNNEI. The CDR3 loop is CASSVQAEETQYF. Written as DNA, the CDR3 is TGTGCCAGCAGCGTACAGGCCGAGGAGACCCAGTACTTC. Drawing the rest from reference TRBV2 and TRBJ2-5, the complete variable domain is EPEVTQTPSHQVTQMGQEVILRCVPISNHLYFYWYRQILGQKVEFLVSFYNNEISEKSEIFDDQFSVERPDGSNFTLKIRSTKLEDSAMYFCASSVQAEETQYFGPGTRLLVL.

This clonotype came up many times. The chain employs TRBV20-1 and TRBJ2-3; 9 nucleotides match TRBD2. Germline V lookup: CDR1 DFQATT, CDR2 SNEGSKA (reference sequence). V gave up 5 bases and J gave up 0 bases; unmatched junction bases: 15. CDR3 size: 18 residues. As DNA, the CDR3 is TGCAGTGCTCCCCCCAGCGGGGGGCTTGTTACTAGCACAGATACGCAGTATTTT. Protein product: CSAPPSGGLVTSTDTQYF.

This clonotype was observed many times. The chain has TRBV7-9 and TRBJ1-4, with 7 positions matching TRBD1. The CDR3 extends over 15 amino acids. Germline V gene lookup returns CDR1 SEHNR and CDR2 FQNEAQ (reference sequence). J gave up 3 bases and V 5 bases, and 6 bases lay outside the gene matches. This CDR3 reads CASSEGAGANEKLFF. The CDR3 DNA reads TGTGCCAGCAGCGAGGGGGCAGGGGCTAATGAAAAACTGTTTTTT.

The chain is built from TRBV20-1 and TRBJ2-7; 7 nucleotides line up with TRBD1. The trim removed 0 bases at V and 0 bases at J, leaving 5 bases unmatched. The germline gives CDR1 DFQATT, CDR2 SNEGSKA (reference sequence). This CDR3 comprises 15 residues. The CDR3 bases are TGCAGTGCTAGAGATCCAGGGGGAAGCTCCTACGAGCAGTACTTC. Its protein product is CSARDPGGSSYEQYF.

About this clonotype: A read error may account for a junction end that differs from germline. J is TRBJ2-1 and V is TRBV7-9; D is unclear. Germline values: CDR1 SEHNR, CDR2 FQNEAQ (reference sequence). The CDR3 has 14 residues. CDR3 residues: CASSSGQPGTVNEF. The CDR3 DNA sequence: TGTGCCAGCAGCTCGGGTCAGCCTGGAACGGTCAATGAGTTC.

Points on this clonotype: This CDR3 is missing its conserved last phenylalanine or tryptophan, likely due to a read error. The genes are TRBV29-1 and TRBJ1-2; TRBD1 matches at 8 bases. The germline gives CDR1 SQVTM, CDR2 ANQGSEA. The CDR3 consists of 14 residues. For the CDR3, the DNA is TGCAGCGTCGAAGCAGGGGGCTGGGACTATGGCTACACCCTC. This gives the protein CSVEAGGWDYGYTL.

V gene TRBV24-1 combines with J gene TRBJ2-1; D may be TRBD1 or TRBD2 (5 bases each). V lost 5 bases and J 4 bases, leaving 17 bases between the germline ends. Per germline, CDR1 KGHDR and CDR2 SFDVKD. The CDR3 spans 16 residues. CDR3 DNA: TGTGCCACCAGTGCTAGCCGGACACCGAATTACAATGAGCAGTTCTTC. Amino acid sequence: CATSASRTPNYNEQFF.